Listed below are T cell receptor beta chains from one sample, sequenced in a study of response to subunit inactivated influenza vaccine. One entry per CDR3 protein results from TCRdb running MiXCR on the RT-PCR reads. This table has about 540,000 distinct CDR3 sequences, less than 25% appearing once. These sequences were also reported in another study, on T cells expressing NK-cell markers.

Here the sequenced sample was CD4+ T cells sorted from PBMCs, taken 12 days after vaccination. Receptors originate from a man aged 50-59 years who received an inactivated influenza vaccine. The CDR3 runs from the conserved cysteine through the conserved F or W. D genes are given only for firm matches. Clone size, where shown, is once, few, many, or a class for clones that have expanded.

J gene | V gene | clone size | D gene | CDR3 DNA | CDR3 protein
TRBJ2-5 | TRBV10-2 | NA | TRBD2 | TGCGCCAGCAGGGCGGGGGGGGAGACCCAGTACTTC | CASRAGGETQYF
TRBJ2-3 | TRBV6-5 | NA | NA | TGTGCCAGCAGTTACTCCACTTTCACAGATACGCAGTATTTT | CASSYSTFTDTQYF
TRBJ2-5 | TRBV5-1 | few | TRBD2 | TGCGCCAGCAGCTCGGGAGGGAGGGAAGAGACCCAGTACTTC | CASSSGGREETQYF
TRBJ1-2 | TRBV28 | NA | TRBD1 | TGTGCCAGCAGTCCTAGAACAGGGGGCTATAACTATGGCTACACCTTC | CASSPRTGGYNYGYTF
TRBJ2-5 | TRBV4-2 | NA | NA | TGTGCCAGCAGCCAAGGTACAGGTAACCAAGAGACCCAGTACTTC | CASSQGTGNQETQYF
TRBJ2-7 | TRBV6-5 | NA | NA | TGTGCCAGCAGTTACATGGGGGGGCCATCCTACGAGCAGTACTTC | CASSYMGGPSYEQYF
TRBJ2-4 | TRBV28 | few | TRBD1 | TGTGCCAGCAGTTTAGGACAGGGAGCCAAAAACATTCAGTACTTC | CASSLGQGAKNIQYF
TRBJ2-7 | TRBV20-1 | few | NA | TGCAGTGCTAGAGAATTCAGGAGCTACGAGCAGTACTTC | CSAREFRSYEQYF
TRBJ2-7 | TRBV29-1 | NA | NA | TGCAGCGCTTTGGGTGTATTCGAGCAGTACTTC | CSALGVFEQYF
TRBJ2-3 | TRBV20-1 | NA | TRBD2 | TGCAGTGCTAGTCCTAGCGGGGGGTTCACAGATACGCAGTATTTT | CSASPSGGFTDTQYF
TRBJ1-6 | TRBV12-3/TRBV12-4 | few | NA | TGTGCCAGCACAAAAGGCGGGGGGATTCAGGTTAATTCACCCCTCCACTTT | CASTKGGGIQVNSPLHF
TRBJ2-1 | TRBV7-9 | NA | NA | TGTGCCAGCAGCTTAAGGCCCTGGGGTGAGCAGTTCTTC | CASSLRPWGEQFF
TRBJ2-3 | TRBV25-1 | few | NA | TGTGCCAGCGCGGAGACAGGTCGTACGCAGTATTTT | CASAETGRTQYF
TRBJ2-5 | TRBV6-1 | few | NA | TGTGCCAGCACCACCGACAGGCTACTCCGGGAGACCCAGTACTTC | CASTTDRLLRETQYF
TRBJ2-5 | TRBV15 | NA | NA | TGTGCCACCGCCCAGCCGGCGGAGACCCAGTACTTC | CATAQPAETQYF
TRBJ1-1 | TRBV7-2 | NA | TRBD1 | TGTGCCAGCAGCACCCTTGGACAGGCGAACACTGAAGCTTTCTTT | CASSTLGQANTEAFF
TRBJ2-2 | TRBV4-3 | once | NA | TGCGCCAGCAGCCAAGATGCAGGGCGCGTTACCGGGGAGCTGTTTTTT | CASSQDAGRVTGELFF
TRBJ1-6 | TRBV7-2 | few | TRBD1 | TGTGCCAGCAGGGGACAGATAACAAATAATTCACCCCTCCACTTT | CASRGQITNNSPLHF
TRBJ2-7 | TRBV20-1 | NA | NA | TGCAGTGCTAGAGCGACGAGGGGTTCAAGCTCCTACGAGCAGTACTTC | CSARATRGSSSYEQYF
TRBJ2-7 | TRBV5-1 | NA | TRBD1 | TGCGCCAGCAGCAAAGGGACAGGGGATACCTACGAGCAGTACTTC | CASSKGTGDTYEQYF